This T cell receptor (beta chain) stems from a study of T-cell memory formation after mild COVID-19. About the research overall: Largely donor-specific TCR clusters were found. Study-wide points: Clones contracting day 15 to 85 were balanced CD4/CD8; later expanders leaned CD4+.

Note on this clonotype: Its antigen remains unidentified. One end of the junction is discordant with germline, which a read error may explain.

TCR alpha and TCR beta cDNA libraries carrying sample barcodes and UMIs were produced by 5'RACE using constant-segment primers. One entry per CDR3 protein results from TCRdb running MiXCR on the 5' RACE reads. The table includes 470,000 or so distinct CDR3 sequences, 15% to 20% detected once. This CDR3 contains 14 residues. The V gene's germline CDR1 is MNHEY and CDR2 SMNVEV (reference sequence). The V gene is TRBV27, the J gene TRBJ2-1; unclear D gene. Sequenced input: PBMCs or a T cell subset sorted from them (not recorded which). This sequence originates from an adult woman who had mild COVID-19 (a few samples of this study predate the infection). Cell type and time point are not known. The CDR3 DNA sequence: TGTGCCAGCAGCTTATTACAGCCCTACAATGAGCAGTTCTTC. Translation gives CASSLLQPYNEQFF.